A selection of T cell receptor beta chains follows, all from one sample in a study of blood T cell repertoires in COVID-19. Clones were read by immunoSEQ multiplex PCR, and TCRdb kept only the in-frame ones, dropping some. The sample holds roughly 160,000 clones, 79% seen once. The material sequenced was PBMCs or T cells enriched from blood (not recorded which). These receptors were taken from a woman aged 65 to 85 in a cohort exposed to, infected with or recovered from COVID-19 (not recorded which). CDR3s include the opening cysteine and the closing phenylalanine or tryptophan. A D gene is named only where the DNA matches it firmly. The size of a clone is reported for some rows only, either as once, few or many, or as a class for expanded clones.

>NA|few|TRBV27|TRBJ2-1
TGTGCCAGCAGTTTATCTCCGACGGGTCAGGGTTGGTACAATGAGCAGTTCTTC
CASSLSPTGQGWYNEQFF
>NA|few|TRBV7-2|TRBJ1-3
TGTGCCAGCAGCTTACGCAGGGCTGGAAACACCATATATTTT
CASSLRRAGNTIYF
>NA|many|TRBV30|TRBJ1-5
TGTGCCTGGAGGCCCCCAGGGGGCAATCAGCCCCAGCATTTT
CAWRPPGGNQPQHF
>NA|few|TRBV28|TRBJ1-1
TGTGCCAGTCTCTACCCGGGGGGCGGGGAAGCTTTCTTT
CASLYPGGGEAFF
>TRBD2|once|TRBV18|TRBJ2-3
TGTGCCAGCTCACCGGCGGGGACTAGCGTACCGACGCAGTATTTT
CASSPAGTSVPTQYF
>NA|NA|TRBV18|TRBJ1-1
TGTGCCAGCTTTCCGGGGGGGGCAGTCACTGAAGCTTTCTTT
CASFPGGAVTEAFF
>NA|once|TRBV18|TRBJ2-5
TGTGCCAGCTCACGAATGATGACAGGAATCCAAGAGACCCAGTACTTC
CASSRMMTGIQETQYF
>NA|NA|TRBV28|TRBJ2-7
TGTGCCAGCGCTAATACAGACCCCTCCTACGAGCAGTACTTC
CASANTDPSYEQYF
>TRBD1|once|TRBV28|TRBJ1-1
TGTGCCAGCAGCGCCCCAGGGGGCGACGTCACTGAAGCTTTCTTT
CASSAPGGDVTEAFF
>TRBD1|NA|TRBV6-2/TRBV6-3|TRBJ1-1
TGTGCCAGCAGCCGACCCACGACAGGGGGCCCTGACAAGAACACTGAAGCTTTCTTT
CASSRPTTGGPDKNTEAFF
>NA|NA|TRBV6-1|TRBJ2-5
TGTGCCAGCAGTGAAGCGCCCCATGGAGGGTTAATTGGGACCCAGTACTTC
CASSEAPHGGLIGTQYF
>TRBD1|NA|TRBV27|TRBJ1-2
TGTGCCAGCAGGCGTCCGGGACAGGGGACAAACTATGGCTACACCTTC
CASRRPGQGTNYGYTF
>NA|NA|TRBV2|TRBJ1-4
TGTGCCAGTATGGACAGAGGTAATGAAAAACTGTTTTTT
CASMDRGNEKLFF
>NA|NA|TRBV5-1|TRBJ2-2
TGCGCCCCGCCGCATCAGACCGGGGAGCTGTTTTTT
CAPPHQTGELFF
>TRBD1|NA|TRBV11-2|TRBJ1-1
TGTGCCAGCAGCCCAGGGGGCGCGAACACTGAAGCTTTCTTT
CASSPGGANTEAFF
>TRBD1|NA|TRBV24-1|TRBJ1-2
TGTGCCACCAGTGACCCCGGGACAGGAGGGGATGGCTACACCTTC
CATSDPGTGGDGYTF
>NA|NA|TRBV27|TRBJ1-4
TGTGCCAGCAGTTTACGAGGCTGGGATGAAAAACTGTTTTTT
CASSLRGWDEKLFF
>NA|NA|TRBV27|TRBJ1-1
TGTGCCAGCAGGGACGGGATGAACACTGAAGCTTTCTTT
CASRDGMNTEAFF
>NA|NA|TRBV18|TRBJ2-3
TGTGCCAGCTCACCGGACAGTACAGATACGCAGTATTTT
CASSPDSTDTQYF
>TRBD2|NA|TRBV5-8|TRBJ2-1
TGTGCCAGCAGCTTGAGGGGTTCTAGCGGGAGGGCTGGGGAGCAGTTCTTC
CASSLRGSSGRAGEQFF
>NA|NA|TRBV4-1|TRBJ2-1
TGCGCCAGCAGCCTCCCTCCGGCGGGAAGCCACAATGAGCAGTTCTTC
CASSLPPAGSHNEQFF
>NA|NA|TRBV5-1|TRBJ2-6
TGCGCCAGCAGCTTACAGGGACCTGGATCTGGGGCCAACGTCCTGACTTTC
CASSLQGPGSGANVLTF
>NA|NA|TRBV5-5|TRBJ1-2
TGTGCCAGCAGCACCCAGACTGCCCTAAACTATGGCTACACCTTC
CASSTQTALNYGYTF
>NA|NA|TRBV30|TRBJ2-1
TGTGCCTGGAGCTCCTATAGCGACTACTCCTACAATGAGCAGTTCTTC
CAWSSYSDYSYNEQFF
>TRBD2|NA|TRBV24-1|TRBJ2-1
TGTGCCACCAGTGATTCGGCTAGCGGGATCTACAATGAGCAGTTCTTC
CATSDSASGIYNEQFF